These T cell receptor beta chains were read from a single sample in a study of blood T cell repertoires in COVID-19. Clones were sequenced by immunoSEQ multiplex PCR, and TCRdb holds only the in-frame ones, with some missing. The sample yields about 240,000 clones, more than 85% seen once. Sequencing used PBMCs or T cells enriched from blood (not recorded which). These receptors all stem from a woman aged 25-40 years who had recovered from COVID-19. Each CDR3 is given with its conserved first and last residue. D genes are given only for firm matches. Not all rows give a size; the values are once, few, many and, for expanded clones, a class.

cdr3_nt,cdr3_aa,cdr3_length,d_call,v_call,j_call,clone_size
TGTGCCAGCAGCAGTGAGGGAAACTATGGCTACACCTTC,CASSSEGNYGYTF,13,NA,TRBV9,TRBJ1-2,NA
TGTGCCACCAGTGTCACGGGAGGGCCGGGGGAGCAGTACTTC,CATSVTGGPGEQYF,14,TRBD2,TRBV24-1,TRBJ2-7,NA
TGTGCCAGCAGCTTGGACACAGGGGGCATCTATGGCTACACCTTC,CASSLDTGGIYGYTF,15,TRBD1,TRBV5-6,TRBJ1-2,few
TGTGCCACCAGCCGGGGGGAGAGCAATCAGCCCCAGCATTTT,CATSRGESNQPQHF,14,NA,TRBV15,TRBJ1-5,NA
TGCGCCAGCAGCTTGAATCCGGGGATGAACACTGAAGCTTTCTTT,CASSLNPGMNTEAFF,15,NA,TRBV5-1,TRBJ1-1,NA
TGTGCCAGCAGCTCTGGACTAAGCACAGATACGCAGTATTTT,CASSSGLSTDTQYF,14,NA,TRBV7-2,TRBJ2-3,NA
TGTGCCAGCAGCCGGGACTCTGGAAACACCATATATTTT,CASSRDSGNTIYF,13,NA,TRBV7-9,TRBJ1-3,once
TGTGCCAGCAGTCCCCGGAGGTTCTACGAGCAGTACTTC,CASSPRRFYEQYF,13,NA,TRBV5-8,TRBJ2-7,NA
TGTGCCAGTCGTTCAGTCGGGGGGCCGGCCGAGCAGTTCTTC,CASRSVGGPAEQFF,14,NA,TRBV19,TRBJ2-1,NA
TGTGCCAGCTCACCAATCAGTCAACGTCCCGGGGAGCTGTTTTTT,CASSPISQRPGELFF,15,NA,TRBV18,TRBJ2-2,NA
TGTGCCAGTGCCGGGACAGGGGTCTCCTACGAGCAGTACTTC,CASAGTGVSYEQYF,14,TRBD1,TRBV19,TRBJ2-7,NA
TGTGCCAGCAGTGAAGCTCTGGGCCCGGGAAATTTTGGCTACACCTTC,CASSEALGPGNFGYTF,16,NA,TRBV6-1,TRBJ1-2,NA
TGTGCCACCTCCGACACTAACTATGGCTACACCTTC,CATSDTNYGYTF,12,NA,TRBV24-1,TRBJ1-2,NA
TGTGCCAGCAGTCAATCGGGACAGGAGAACACTGAAGCTTTCTTT,CASSQSGQENTEAFF,15,TRBD1,TRBV28,TRBJ1-1,NA
TGTGCCAGCTCAAAGGAGAATCAAGAGACCCAGTACTTC,CASSKENQETQYF,13,NA,TRBV18,TRBJ2-5,NA
TGTGCTAGCAGCTTAGACGCGGGCCCGAAAGATACGCAGTATTTT,CASSLDAGPKDTQYF,15,NA,TRBV7-7,TRBJ2-3,NA
TGTGCCACCAGTTCGGCCGAGGACAGGGACACTGAAGCTTTCTTT,CATSSAEDRDTEAFF,15,TRBD1,TRBV24-1,TRBJ1-1,once